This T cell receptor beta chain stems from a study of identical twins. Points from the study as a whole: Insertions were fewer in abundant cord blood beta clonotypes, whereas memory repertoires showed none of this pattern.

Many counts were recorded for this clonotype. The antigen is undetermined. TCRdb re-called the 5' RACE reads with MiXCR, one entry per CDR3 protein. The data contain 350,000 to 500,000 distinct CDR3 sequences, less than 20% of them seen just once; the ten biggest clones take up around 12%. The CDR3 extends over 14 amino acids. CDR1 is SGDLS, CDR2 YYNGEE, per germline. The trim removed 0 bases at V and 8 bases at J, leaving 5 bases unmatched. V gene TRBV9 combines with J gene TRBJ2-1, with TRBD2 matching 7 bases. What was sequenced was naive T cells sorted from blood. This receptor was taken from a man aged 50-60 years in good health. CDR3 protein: CASSVGGGSDEQFF. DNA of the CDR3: TGTGCCAGCAGCGTAGGGGGCGGGAGTGATGAGCAGTTCTTC.